The rows below give T cell receptor beta chains drawn from one sample of a study of cytomegalovirus exposure and HLA in healthy donors. The repertoire was sequenced with immunoSEQ multiplex PCR; TCRdb's copy has only in-frame clones and lacks some. The sample lists some 110,000 clones; around 76% were seen once. The sample consisted of PBMCs. The receptors originated from an older woman in good health and CMV-seropositive. CDR3s include the opening cysteine and the closing phenylalanine or tryptophan.

V gene: TRBV10-3; J gene: TRBJ2-7; CDR3 protein: CAISYTGTSGGTGQYF
V gene: TRBV5-1; J gene: TRBJ2-7; CDR3 protein: CASSAQATSQYEQYF
V gene: TRBV6-5; J gene: TRBJ1-2; CDR3 protein: CASTDRGNYGYTF
V gene: TRBV20-1; J gene: TRBJ2-7; CDR3 protein: CSAEQGYEQYF
V gene: TRBV9; J gene: TRBJ2-3; CDR3 protein: CASSPYPLAGGPNTQYF
V gene: TRBV12-5; J gene: TRBJ1-4; CDR3 protein: CASGLVLGVGYEKLFF
V gene: TRBV6-5; J gene: TRBJ2-7; CDR3 protein: CASRYLASGLYEQYF
V gene: TRBV5-1; J gene: TRBJ2-5; CDR3 protein: CASSLGYWGQEQETQYF
V gene: TRBV4-1; J gene: TRBJ2-7; CDR3 protein: CASSQGATAKYEQYF
V gene: TRBV5-4; J gene: TRBJ2-7; CDR3 protein: CASSQRDGRDEQYF
V gene: TRBV7-9; J gene: TRBJ1-2; CDR3 protein: CASSAHRVGYTF
V gene: TRBV14; J gene: TRBJ1-1; CDR3 protein: CASSLWAGSTEAFF
V gene: TRBV6-1; J gene: -; CDR3 protein: CASSIWTGPYEQYF
V gene: TRBV4-2; J gene: TRBJ2-3; CDR3 protein: CASSQETGGKSDTQYF
V gene: TRBV7-9; J gene: TRBJ2-3; CDR3 protein: CASSLGRWRDTQYF
V gene: TRBV11-2; J gene: TRBJ2-3; CDR3 protein: CASSSAGTPRSTDTQYF
V gene: TRBV19; J gene: TRBJ2-3; CDR3 protein: CASSPTVRQNTDTQYF
V gene: TRBV13; J gene: TRBJ1-2; CDR3 protein: CASSFRDRGSGYGYTF
V gene: TRBV25-1; J gene: TRBJ1-5; CDR3 protein: CASSELIIGQTDQPQHF
V gene: TRBV7-3; J gene: TRBJ2-6; CDR3 protein: CASSSRTRQGYSSGANVLTF
V gene: TRBV4-3; J gene: TRBJ2-2; CDR3 protein: CASSHQRVPYTGELFF
V gene: TRBV30; J gene: TRBJ2-3; CDR3 protein: CAWAGGGTDTQYF
V gene: TRBV2; J gene: TRBJ1-2; CDR3 protein: CASSGTGENYGYTF